This T cell receptor beta chain was captured in a study of cytomegalovirus exposure and HLA in healthy donors. The table lists this clone with a count of one. A multiplex PCR was run with 60 Vbeta primers and 13 Jbeta primers. Clones were read by immunoSEQ multiplex PCR, and TCRdb kept only the in-frame ones, dropping some. The table lists around 150,000 clones, approximately 86% of them singletons. The CDR3 spans 11 residues. Germline loops: CDR1 DFQATT, CDR2 SNEGSKA (reference sequence). This clonotype was obtained from a woman aged 40 to 55 in good health and CMV-seronegative. V and J are TRBV20-1 and TRBJ1-1; weak D call: TRBD1 (6 bases). Sequenced sample: PBMCs. The CDR3 nucleotides read TGCGCGGGGGGGAGGGGGACTGAAGCTTTCTTT. This encodes CAGGRGTEAFF.